This TCR beta chain was profiled in a study of T cell responses to AZD1222 COVID-19 vaccine. Clones were sequenced by immunoSEQ multiplex PCR, and TCRdb holds only the in-frame ones, with some missing. Among approximately 110,000 clones listed, around 94% were seen once. This clone has just one count. The sequenced sample was peripheral blood, obtained on day 0 of AZD1222 vaccination. The source is an adult in good health.

The CDR3 DNA reads as TGTGCCAGCAGTCGACCGGGACAGGAGTACTACGAGCAGTACTTC. Protein product: CASSRPGQEYYEQYF. V gene TRBV6-6 combines with J gene TRBJ2-7; TRBD1 matches at 8 bases. V shed 5 bases and J 3 bases; nucleotides not matched to a gene: 9. Germline assignment: CDR1 MNHNY and CDR2 SVGAGI (reference sequence). This CDR3 has 15 residues.